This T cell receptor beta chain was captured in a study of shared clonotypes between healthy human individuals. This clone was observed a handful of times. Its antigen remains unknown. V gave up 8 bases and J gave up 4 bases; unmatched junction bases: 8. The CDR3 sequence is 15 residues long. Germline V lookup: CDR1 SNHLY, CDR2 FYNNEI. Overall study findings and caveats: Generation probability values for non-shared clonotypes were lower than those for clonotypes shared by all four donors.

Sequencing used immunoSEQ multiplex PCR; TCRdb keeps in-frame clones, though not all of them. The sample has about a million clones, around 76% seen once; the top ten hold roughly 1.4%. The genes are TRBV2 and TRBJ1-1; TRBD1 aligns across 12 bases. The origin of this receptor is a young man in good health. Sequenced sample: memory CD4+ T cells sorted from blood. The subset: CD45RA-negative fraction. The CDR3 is CASDRDRGLATEAFF. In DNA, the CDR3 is TGTGCCAGCGACCGGGACAGGGGGCTGGCCACTGAAGCTTTCTTT.